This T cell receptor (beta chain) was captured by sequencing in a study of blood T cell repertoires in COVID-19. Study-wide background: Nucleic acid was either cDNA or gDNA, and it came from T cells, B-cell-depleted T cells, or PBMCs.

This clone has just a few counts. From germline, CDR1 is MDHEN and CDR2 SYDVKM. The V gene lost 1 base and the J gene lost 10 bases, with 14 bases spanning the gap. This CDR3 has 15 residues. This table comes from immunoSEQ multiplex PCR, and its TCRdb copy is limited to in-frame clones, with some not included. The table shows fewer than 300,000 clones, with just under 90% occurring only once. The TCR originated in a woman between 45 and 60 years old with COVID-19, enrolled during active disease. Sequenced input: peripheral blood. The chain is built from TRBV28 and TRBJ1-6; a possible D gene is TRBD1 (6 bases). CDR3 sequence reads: CASSLSDRNSSPLHF. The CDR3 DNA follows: TGTGCCAGCAGTTTATCGGACAGAAACTCCTCACCCCTCCACTTT.